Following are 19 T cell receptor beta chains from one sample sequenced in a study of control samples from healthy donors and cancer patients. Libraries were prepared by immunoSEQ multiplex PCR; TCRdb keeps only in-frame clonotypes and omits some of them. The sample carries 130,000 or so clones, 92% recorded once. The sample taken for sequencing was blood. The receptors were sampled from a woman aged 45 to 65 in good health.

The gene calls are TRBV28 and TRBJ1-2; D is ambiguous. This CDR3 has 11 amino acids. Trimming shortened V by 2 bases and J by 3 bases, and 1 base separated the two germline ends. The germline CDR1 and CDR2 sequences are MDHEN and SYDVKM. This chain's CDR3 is CASSLDYGYTF. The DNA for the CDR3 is TGTGCCAGCAGTTTAGACTATGGCTACACCTTC.

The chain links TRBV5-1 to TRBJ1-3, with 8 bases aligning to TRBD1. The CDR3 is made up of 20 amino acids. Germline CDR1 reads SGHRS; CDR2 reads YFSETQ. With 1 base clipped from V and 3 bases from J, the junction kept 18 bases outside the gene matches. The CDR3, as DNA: TGCGCCAGCAGCTTGACACGCCCAGACAGGGGAGAGGTAAGTGGAAACACCATATATTTT. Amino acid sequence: CASSLTRPDRGEVSGNTIYF.

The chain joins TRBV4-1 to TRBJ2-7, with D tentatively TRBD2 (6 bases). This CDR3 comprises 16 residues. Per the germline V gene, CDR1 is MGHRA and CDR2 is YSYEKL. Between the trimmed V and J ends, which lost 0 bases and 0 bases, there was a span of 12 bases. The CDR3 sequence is CASSQEVAVSSYEQYF. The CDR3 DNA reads TGCGCCAGCAGCCAAGAAGTAGCGGTGAGCTCCTACGAGCAGTACTTC.

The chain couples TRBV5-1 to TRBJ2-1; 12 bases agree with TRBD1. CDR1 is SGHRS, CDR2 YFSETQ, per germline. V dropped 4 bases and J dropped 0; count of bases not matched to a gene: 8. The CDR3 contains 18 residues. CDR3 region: CASSLRDRGLFSYNEQFF. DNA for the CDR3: TGCGCCAGCAGCCTCCGGGACAGGGGGCTATTCTCCTACAATGAGCAGTTCTTC.

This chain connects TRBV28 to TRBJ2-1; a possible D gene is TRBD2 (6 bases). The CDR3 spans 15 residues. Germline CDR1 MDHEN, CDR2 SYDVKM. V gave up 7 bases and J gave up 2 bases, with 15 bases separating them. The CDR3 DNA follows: TGTGCCAGCACCCAGAGGGACTCAACCTACAATGAGCAGTTCTTC. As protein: CASTQRDSTYNEQFF.

The CDR3 coding sequence is TGTGCCAGCAGCACTTTGCAAGAGACCCAGTACTTC. This encodes CASSTLQETQYF. V usage is TRBV14 and J usage is TRBJ2-5; no firm D call. From germline, CDR1 is SGHDN and CDR2 FVKESK. Trimming cost V 5 bases and J 2 bases, with 6 bases left between them. The CDR3 covers 12 residues.

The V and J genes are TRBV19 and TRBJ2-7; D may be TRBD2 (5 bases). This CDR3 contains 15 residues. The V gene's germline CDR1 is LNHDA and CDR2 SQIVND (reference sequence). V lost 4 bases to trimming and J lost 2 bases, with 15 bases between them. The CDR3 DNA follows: TGTGCCAGTAGTACGGGGAGAGGGCCCACCTACGAGCAGTACTTC. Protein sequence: CASSTGRGPTYEQYF.

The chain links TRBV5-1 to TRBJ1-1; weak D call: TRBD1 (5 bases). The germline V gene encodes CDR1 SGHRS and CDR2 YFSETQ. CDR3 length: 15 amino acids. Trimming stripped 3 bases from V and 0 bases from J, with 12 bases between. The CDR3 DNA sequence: TGCGCCAGCAGCTCTGGTGGGGGAATGAACACTGAAGCTTTCTTT. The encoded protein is CASSSGGGMNTEAFF.

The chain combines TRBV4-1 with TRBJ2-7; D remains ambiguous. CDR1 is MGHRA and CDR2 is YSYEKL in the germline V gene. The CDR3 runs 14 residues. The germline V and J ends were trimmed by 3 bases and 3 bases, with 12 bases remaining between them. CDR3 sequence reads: CASSHRALYYEQYF. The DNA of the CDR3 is TGCGCCAGCAGCCACCGGGCCTTATACTACGAGCAGTACTTC.

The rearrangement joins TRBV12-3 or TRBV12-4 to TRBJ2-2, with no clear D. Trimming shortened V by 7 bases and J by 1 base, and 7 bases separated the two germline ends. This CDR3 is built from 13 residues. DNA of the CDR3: TGTGCCAGCAACCGAGAGAACACCGGGGAGCTGTTTTTT. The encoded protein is CASNRENTGELFF.

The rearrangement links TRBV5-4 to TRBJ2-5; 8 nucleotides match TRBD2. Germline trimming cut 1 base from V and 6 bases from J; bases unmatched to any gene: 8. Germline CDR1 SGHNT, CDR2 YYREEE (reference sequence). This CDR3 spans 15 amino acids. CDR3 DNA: TGTGCCAGCAGCTTGTCTGGGACTAGTCAGAAGACCCAGTACTTC. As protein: CASSLSGTSQKTQYF.

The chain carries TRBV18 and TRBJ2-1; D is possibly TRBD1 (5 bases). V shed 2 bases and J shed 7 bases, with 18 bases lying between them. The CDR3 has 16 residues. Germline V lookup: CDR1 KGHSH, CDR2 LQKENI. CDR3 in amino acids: CASSPDLMVRGNEQFF. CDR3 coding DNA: TGTGCCAGCTCACCAGACTTGATGGTAAGGGGAAATGAGCAGTTCTTC.

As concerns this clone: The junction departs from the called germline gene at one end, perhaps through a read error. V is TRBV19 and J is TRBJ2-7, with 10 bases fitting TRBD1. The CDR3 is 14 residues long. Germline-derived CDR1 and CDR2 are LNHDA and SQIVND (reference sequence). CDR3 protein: CASSEGQGIHERYF. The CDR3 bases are TGTGCCAGTAGTGAGGGACAGGGGATCCACGAGCGGTACTTC.

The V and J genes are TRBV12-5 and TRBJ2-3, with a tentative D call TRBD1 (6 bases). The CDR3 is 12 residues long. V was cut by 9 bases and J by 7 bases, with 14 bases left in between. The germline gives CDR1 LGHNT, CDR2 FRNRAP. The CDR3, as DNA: TGTGCTAGCCAGGGGAGCACCTATACGCAGTATTTT. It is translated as CASQGSTYTQYF. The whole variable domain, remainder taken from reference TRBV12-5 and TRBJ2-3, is DARVTQTPRHKVTEMGQEVTMRCQPILGHNTVFWYRQTMMQGLELLAYFRNRAPLDDSGMPKDRFSAEMPDATLATLKIQPSEPRDSAVYFCASQGSTYTQYFGPGTRLTVL.

The CDR3 loop reads CATSRTTSSWGVGELFF. In DNA, the CDR3 is TGTGCCACCAGCCGGACGACTAGCTCTTGGGGGGTCGGGGAGCTGTTTTTT. This chain uses TRBV15 with TRBJ2-2, with TRBD2 matching 7 bases. In germline, CDR1 is LNHNV, CDR2 YYDKDF (reference sequence). This CDR3 comprises 17 residues. Unmatched junction bases numbered 16, after V lost 5 bases and J lost 7 bases.

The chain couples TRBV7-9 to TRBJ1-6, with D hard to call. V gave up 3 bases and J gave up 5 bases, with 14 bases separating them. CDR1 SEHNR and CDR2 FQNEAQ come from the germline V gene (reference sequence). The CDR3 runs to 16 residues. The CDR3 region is CASSFQRPGNNSPLHF. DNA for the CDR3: TGTGCCAGCAGCTTCCAGCGGCCCGGGAATAATTCACCCCTCCACTTT.

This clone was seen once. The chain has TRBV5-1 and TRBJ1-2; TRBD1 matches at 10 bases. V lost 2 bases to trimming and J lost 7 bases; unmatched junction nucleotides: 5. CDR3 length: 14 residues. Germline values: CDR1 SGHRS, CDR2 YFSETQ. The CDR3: CASSFNRDRGGYTF. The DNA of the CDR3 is TGCGCCAGCAGCTTTAATAGGGACAGGGGTGGCTACACCTTC.

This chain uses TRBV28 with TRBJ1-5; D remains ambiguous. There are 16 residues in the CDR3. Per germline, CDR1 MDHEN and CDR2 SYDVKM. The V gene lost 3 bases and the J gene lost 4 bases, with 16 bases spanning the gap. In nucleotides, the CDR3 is TGTGCCAGCAGTTTTAAGCCTAATAGGCCAAATCAGCCCCAGCATTTT. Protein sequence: CASSFKPNRPNQPQHF.

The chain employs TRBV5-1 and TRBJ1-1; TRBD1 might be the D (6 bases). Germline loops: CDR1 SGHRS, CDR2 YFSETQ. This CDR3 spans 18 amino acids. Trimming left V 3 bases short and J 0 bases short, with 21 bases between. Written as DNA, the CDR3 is TGCGCCAGCAGCTCCCGGGGACATCTGGGGTATTTGAACACTGAAGCTTTCTTT. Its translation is CASSSRGHLGYLNTEAFF.